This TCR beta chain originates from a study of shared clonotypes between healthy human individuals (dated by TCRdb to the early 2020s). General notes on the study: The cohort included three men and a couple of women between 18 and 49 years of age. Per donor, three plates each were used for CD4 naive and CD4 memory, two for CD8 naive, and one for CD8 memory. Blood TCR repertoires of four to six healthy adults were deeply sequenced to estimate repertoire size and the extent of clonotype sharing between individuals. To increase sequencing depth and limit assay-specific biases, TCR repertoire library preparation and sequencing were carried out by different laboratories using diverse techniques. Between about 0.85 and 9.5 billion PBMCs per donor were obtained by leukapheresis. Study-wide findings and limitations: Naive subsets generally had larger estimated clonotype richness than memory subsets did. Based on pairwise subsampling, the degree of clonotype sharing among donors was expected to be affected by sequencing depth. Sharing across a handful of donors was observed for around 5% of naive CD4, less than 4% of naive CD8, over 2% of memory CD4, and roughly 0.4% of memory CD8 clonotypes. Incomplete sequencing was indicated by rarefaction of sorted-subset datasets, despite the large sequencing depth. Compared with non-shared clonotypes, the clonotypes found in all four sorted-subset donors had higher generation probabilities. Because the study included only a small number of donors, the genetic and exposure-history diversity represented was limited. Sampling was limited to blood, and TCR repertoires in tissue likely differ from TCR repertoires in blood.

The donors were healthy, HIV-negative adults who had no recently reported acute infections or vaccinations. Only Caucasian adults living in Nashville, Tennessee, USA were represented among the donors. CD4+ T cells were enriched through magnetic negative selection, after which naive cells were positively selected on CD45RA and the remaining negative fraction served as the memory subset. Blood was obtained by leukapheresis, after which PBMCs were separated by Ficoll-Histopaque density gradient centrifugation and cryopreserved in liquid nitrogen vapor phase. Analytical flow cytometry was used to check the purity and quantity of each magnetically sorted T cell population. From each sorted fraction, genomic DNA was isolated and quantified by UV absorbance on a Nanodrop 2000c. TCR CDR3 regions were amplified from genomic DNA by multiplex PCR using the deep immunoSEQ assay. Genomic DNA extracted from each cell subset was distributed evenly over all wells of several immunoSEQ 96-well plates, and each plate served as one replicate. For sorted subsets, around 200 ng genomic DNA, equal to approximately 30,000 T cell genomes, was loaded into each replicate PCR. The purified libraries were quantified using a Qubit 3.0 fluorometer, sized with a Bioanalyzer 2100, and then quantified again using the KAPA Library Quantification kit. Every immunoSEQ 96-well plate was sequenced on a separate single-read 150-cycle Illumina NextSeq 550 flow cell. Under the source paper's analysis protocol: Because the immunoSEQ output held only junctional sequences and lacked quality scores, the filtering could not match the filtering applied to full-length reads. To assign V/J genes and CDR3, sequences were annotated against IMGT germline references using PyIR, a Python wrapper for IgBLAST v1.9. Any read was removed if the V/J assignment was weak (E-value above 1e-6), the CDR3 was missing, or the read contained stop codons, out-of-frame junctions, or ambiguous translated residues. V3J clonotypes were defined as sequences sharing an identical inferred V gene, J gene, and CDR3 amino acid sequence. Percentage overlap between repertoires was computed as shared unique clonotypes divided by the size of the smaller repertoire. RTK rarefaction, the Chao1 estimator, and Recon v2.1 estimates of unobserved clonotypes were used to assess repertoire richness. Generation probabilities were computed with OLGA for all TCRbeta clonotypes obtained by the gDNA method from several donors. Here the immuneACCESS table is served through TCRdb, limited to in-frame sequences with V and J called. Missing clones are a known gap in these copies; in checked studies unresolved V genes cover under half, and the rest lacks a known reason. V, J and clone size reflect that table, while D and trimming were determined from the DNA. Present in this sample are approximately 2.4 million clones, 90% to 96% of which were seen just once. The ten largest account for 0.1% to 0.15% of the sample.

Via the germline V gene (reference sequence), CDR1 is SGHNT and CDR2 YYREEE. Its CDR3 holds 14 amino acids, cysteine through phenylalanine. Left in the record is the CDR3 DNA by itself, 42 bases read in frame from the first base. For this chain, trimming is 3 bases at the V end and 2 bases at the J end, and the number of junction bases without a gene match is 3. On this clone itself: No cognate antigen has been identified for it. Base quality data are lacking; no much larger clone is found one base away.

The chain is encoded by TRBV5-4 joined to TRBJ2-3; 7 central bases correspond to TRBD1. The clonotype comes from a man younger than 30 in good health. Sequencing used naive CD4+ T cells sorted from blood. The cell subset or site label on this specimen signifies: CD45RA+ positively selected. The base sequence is TGTGCCAGCAGCTCAACAGGGGCCACAGATACGCAGTATTTT. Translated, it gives CASSSTGATDTQYF.